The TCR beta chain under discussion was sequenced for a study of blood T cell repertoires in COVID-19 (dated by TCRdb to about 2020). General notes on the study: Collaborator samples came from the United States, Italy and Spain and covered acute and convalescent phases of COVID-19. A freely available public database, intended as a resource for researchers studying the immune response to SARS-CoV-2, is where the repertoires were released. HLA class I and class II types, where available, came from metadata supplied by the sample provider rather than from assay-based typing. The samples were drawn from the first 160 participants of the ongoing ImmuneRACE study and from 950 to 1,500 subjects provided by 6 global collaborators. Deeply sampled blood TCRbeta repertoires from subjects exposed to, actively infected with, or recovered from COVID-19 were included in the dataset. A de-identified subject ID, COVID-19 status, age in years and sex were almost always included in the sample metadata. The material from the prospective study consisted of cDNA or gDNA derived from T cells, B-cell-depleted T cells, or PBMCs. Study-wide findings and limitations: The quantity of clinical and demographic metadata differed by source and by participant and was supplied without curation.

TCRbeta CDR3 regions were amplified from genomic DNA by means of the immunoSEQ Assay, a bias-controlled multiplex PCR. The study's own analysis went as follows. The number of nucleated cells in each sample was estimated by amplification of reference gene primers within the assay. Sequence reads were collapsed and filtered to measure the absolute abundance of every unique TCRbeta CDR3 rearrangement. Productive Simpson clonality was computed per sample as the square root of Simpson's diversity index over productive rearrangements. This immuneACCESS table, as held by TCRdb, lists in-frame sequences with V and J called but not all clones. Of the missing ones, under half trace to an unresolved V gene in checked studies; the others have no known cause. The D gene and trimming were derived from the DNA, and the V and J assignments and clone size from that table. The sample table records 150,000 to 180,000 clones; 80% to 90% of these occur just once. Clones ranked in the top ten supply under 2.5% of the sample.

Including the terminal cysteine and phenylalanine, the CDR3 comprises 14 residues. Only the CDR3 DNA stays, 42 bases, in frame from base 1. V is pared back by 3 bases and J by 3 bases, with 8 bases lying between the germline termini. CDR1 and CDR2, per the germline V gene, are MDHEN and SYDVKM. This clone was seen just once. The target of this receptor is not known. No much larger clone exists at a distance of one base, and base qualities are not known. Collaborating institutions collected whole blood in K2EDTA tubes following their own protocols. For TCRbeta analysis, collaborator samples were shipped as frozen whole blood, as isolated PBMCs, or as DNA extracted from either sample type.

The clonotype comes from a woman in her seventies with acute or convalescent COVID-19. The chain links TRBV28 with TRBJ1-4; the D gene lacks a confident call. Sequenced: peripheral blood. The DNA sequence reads TGTGCCAGCAGTTTGGTCGACTCTAATGAAAAACTGTTTTTT. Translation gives CASSLVDSNEKLFF.